A single sample gave rise to the 26 T cell receptor beta chains below, sequenced in a study of memory CD4+ T cells and cytomegalovirus serostatus. Using immunoSEQ multiplex PCR, the repertoire was profiled, and TCRdb retains in-frame clones only, with some absent. Of tens of thousands of clones in the sample, 82% were seen once. The sort gate was single viable CD3+CD4+CD8-CD45RO+ cells for memory CD4+ T cells. The specimen was memory CD4+ T cells from blood. These receptor sequences come from an adult in good health and CMV-seronegative.

J is TRBJ2-7 and V is TRBV4-1; perhaps TRBD1 as D (5 bases). The germline V gene has CDR1 MGHRA and CDR2 YSYEKL. Trimming took 1 base from V and 13 from J, leaving 23 bases between them. There are 15 residues in the CDR3. CDR3 loop: CASSQGIFQGVADYF. Written as DNA, the CDR3 is TGCGCCAGCAGCCAAGGAATATTCCAAGGGGTCGCTGACTACTTC.

Only a few counts were recorded for this clone. The rearrangement joins TRBV6-6 to TRBJ2-1; perhaps TRBD2 as D (5 bases). Looked up from germline, CDR1 is MNHNY and CDR2 is SVGAGI (reference sequence). The CDR3 is made up of 14 amino acids. Deletions cut 2 bases from V and 8 bases from J, with 13 bases between. The CDR3 loop is CASSYEASEDEQFF. The CDR3 DNA reads TGTGCCAGCAGTTACGAAGCTTCGGAGGATGAGCAGTTCTTC.

In its sample, this clone was seen once. The chain recombines TRBV28 with TRBJ1-4, with D possibly TRBD1 on 6 matching bases. V was trimmed by 8 bases and J by 6 bases, leaving 19 bases between them. CDR3 length: 15 amino acids. Per germline, CDR1 MDHEN and CDR2 SYDVKM. CDR3 sequence: CASGTGRWNDEKLFF. In DNA, the CDR3 is TGTGCCAGCGGAACAGGGAGATGGAATGATGAAAAACTGTTTTTT. Variable domain in full (rest from reference TRBV28 and TRBJ1-4): DVKVTQSSRYLVKRTGEKVFLECVQDMDHENMFWYRQDPGLGLRLIYFSYDVKMKEKGDIPEGYSVSREKKERFSLILESASTNQTSMYLCASGTGRWNDEKLFFGSGTQLSVL.

The rearrangement links TRBV7-2 to TRBJ2-1; D is unclear. V gave up 0 bases and J gave up 9 bases, with 9 bases separating them. In germline, CDR1 is SGHTA, CDR2 FQGNSA. CDR3 length equals 13 residues. The CDR3 DNA follows: TGTGCCAGCAGCTTAGCAGGTAAGGGTGAGCAGTTCTTC. This gives the protein CASSLAGKGEQFF.

The chain is built from TRBV29-1 and TRBJ2-7, with TRBD1 matching over 9 bases. The ends lost 5 bases at V and 3 bases at J; junction bases unmatched: 14. The CDR3 loop spans 16 amino acids. CDR1 is SQVTM and CDR2 is ANQGSEA in the germline V gene. The CDR3 here is CSVWDRVEMRFYEQYF. As DNA, the CDR3 is TGCAGCGTTTGGGACAGGGTCGAGATGAGGTTCTACGAGCAGTACTTC.

The table lists this clone with a few counts. The rearrangement uses TRBV27 and TRBJ1-1; D is perhaps TRBD1 (5 bases). The CDR3 consists of 18 residues. Germline-derived CDR1 and CDR2 are MNHEY and SMNVEV (reference sequence). Deletions cut 5 bases from V and 3 bases from J, with 25 bases between. For the CDR3, the DNA is TGTGCCAGCAGTCGAGGACTACGACAGCGGGCCTGGGACACTGAAGCTTTCTTT. This gives the protein CASSRGLRQRAWDTEAFF.

The rearrangement joins TRBV4-1 to TRBJ1-5; TRBD1 might be the D (5 bases). V gave up 0 bases and J gave up 3 bases, with 12 bases separating them. Per germline, CDR1 MGHRA and CDR2 YSYEKL. This CDR3 is built from 16 residues. The CDR3 is CASSQEGPGFNQPQHF. In nucleotides, the CDR3 is TGCGCCAGCAGCCAAGAGGGGCCGGGATTCAATCAGCCCCAGCATTTT.

This clone has only a few counts. The J gene is TRBJ1-6, the V gene TRBV5-1, with D perhaps TRBD1 (5 bases). Trimming took off 0 bases at V and 8 bases at J, with 15 bases between the two ends. The germline V gene has CDR1 SGHRS and CDR2 YFSETQ. This CDR3 has 16 amino acids. CDR3 bases: TGCGCCAGCAGCTTGGGGGCTCGGGGCCGAGATTCACCCCTCCACTTT. Its translation is CASSLGARGRDSPLHF.

V is TRBV9 and J is TRBJ1-5; D gene ambiguous. Germline assignment: CDR1 SGDLS and CDR2 YYNGEE. Trimming pared 4 bases from V and 6 bases from J, leaving 11 bases between. This CDR3 is built from 13 residues. In DNA, the CDR3 is TGTGCCAGCAGCCCTTATCCCGGTCAGCCCCAGCATTTT. It is translated as CASSPYPGQPQHF.

This chain joins TRBV28 and TRBJ1-4; D gene uncertain. The CDR3 runs 13 residues. With 10 bases removed from V and 0 bases from J, the gap between germline ends came to 9 bases. Germline V CDR1 and CDR2: MDHEN, SYDVKM. CDR3 amino acids: CAIRDTTNEKLFF. CDR3 DNA sequence: TGTGCCATCCGGGATACAACTAATGAAAAACTGTTTTTT.

The chain employs TRBV5-6 and TRBJ1-2; no reliable D call. In germline, CDR1 is SGHDT, CDR2 YYEEEE. V was pared by 1 base and J by 7 bases, with 14 bases between. This CDR3 has 14 amino acids. The CDR3 sequence is CASSLTAKGRGYTF. In nucleotides, the CDR3 is TGTGCCAGCAGCTTGACAGCTAAAGGGCGTGGCTACACCTTC.

J is TRBJ2-5 and V is TRBV7-2; tentatively, D is TRBD1 (6 bases). Deletions cut 1 base from V and 0 bases from J, with 9 bases between. This CDR3 has 15 residues. Germline loops: CDR1 SGHTA, CDR2 FQGNSA. The CDR3 DNA sequence: TGTGCCAGCAGCTTAGTTAGGGGGTACCAAGAGACCCAGTACTTC. This codes for CASSLVRGYQETQYF.

The chain employs TRBV7-8 and TRBJ2-1, with 10 bases matching TRBD2. Germline V gives CDR1 SGHVS, CDR2 FQNEAQ. J lost 3 bases, V lost 0 bases, and 8 bases had no gene match. This CDR3 contains 18 residues. For the CDR3, the DNA is TGTGCCAGCAGCTTAGCGATAGTAGCGGGGGGTAACTACAATGAGCAGTTCTTC. Translation: CASSLAIVAGGNYNEQFF.

CDR3 sequence: CAISANPDTQYF. CDR3 coding DNA: TGTGCCATCAGTGCAAACCCAGATACGCAGTATTTT. The gene calls are TRBV10-3 and TRBJ2-3; the D is unclear. Germline CDR1 ENHRY, CDR2 SYGVKD. Trimming took 4 bases from V and 4 from J, leaving 6 bases between them. CDR3 length: 12 residues.

The chain has TRBV5-1 and TRBJ1-5, with TRBD1 matching over 7 bases. V lost 4 bases, J lost 3 bases, and 7 bases stayed unmatched. Looked up from germline, CDR1 is SGHRS and CDR2 is YFSETQ. The CDR3 has 15 residues. The CDR3 loop reads CASSRSGGVNQPQHF. CDR3 in DNA: TGCGCCAGCAGCCGATCAGGGGGTGTCAATCAGCCCCAGCATTTT. Supplemented by reference TRBV5-1 and TRBJ1-5, the full variable domain reads KAGVTQTPRYLIKTRGQQVTLSCSPISGHRSVSWYQQTPGQGLQFLFEYFSETQRNKGNFPGRFSGRQFSNSRSEMNVSTLELGDSALYLCASSRSGGVNQPQHFGDGTRLSIL.

The chain joins TRBV7-2 to TRBJ2-1; tentative D call: TRBD1 (6 bases). V lost 5 bases, J lost 4 bases, and 12 bases lay in between. This CDR3 is 14 amino acids long. The germline V gene has CDR1 SGHTA and CDR2 FQGNSA. CDR3 residues: CASSRPGQYNEQFF. The CDR3 bases are TGTGCCAGCAGCCGTCCTGGACAGTACAATGAGCAGTTCTTC.

This chain joins TRBV28 and TRBJ2-1; D possibly corresponds to TRBD2 (5 bases). Looked up from germline, CDR1 is MDHEN and CDR2 is SYDVKM. V was trimmed by 6 bases and J by 6 bases, leaving 15 bases between them. The CDR3 has 14 amino acids. The CDR3 reads CASSSGGWVNEQFF. The CDR3 region has the DNA TGTGCCAGCAGCAGCGGTGGCTGGGTCAATGAGCAGTTCTTC.

The chain combines TRBV30 with TRBJ1-2; D gene uncertain. Germline lookup yields CDR1 GTSNPN and CDR2 SVGIG (reference sequence). V was pared by 2 bases and J by 8 bases, with 12 bases between. This CDR3 comprises 12 residues. CDR3 DNA sequence: TGTGCCTGGAGTTTGGTATCCGGGGGCTACACCTTC. Its protein is CAWSLVSGGYTF.

The chain recombines TRBV9 with TRBJ1-4, with D hard to call. Deletions cut 0 bases from V and 3 bases from J, with 6 bases between. The CDR3 covers 14 residues. Looked up from germline, CDR1 is SGDLS and CDR2 is YYNGEE. CDR3 sequence reads: CASSVAESNEKLFF. The CDR3 bases are TGTGCCAGCAGCGTAGCAGAATCTAATGAAAAACTGTTTTTT. The full variable domain, with the rest looked up from reference TRBV9 and TRBJ1-4, is DSGVTQTPKHLITATGQRVTLRCSPRSGDLSVYWYQQSLDQGLQFLIQYYNGEERAKGNILERFSAQQFPDLHSELNLSSLELGDSALYFCASSVAESNEKLFFGSGTQLSVL.

V is TRBV27 and J is TRBJ1-4; 7 positions agree with TRBD1. V gave up 8 bases and J gave up 2 bases; unmatched junction bases: 14. Germline V gene data show CDR1 as MNHEY and CDR2 as SMNVEV (reference sequence). The CDR3 contains 17 residues. This CDR3 is CASLWGRGAATNEKLFF. The CDR3, as DNA: TGTGCCAGCCTTTGGGGCAGGGGGGCGGCTACTAATGAAAAACTGTTTTTT.

The chain combines TRBV5-4 with TRBJ2-3; D ambiguous. V gave up 2 bases and J gave up 0 bases, with 10 bases separating them. Germline V lookup: CDR1 SGHNT, CDR2 YYREEE (reference sequence). This CDR3 has 15 amino acids. For the CDR3, the DNA is TGTGCCAGCAGCTTAAAAATTTCTAGCACAGATACGCAGTATTTT. Translated: CASSLKISSTDTQYF. Full variable domain (rest looked up from reference TRBV5-4 and TRBJ2-3): ETGVTQSPTHLIKTRGQQVTLRCSSQSGHNTVSWYQQALGQGPQFIFQYYREEENGRGNFPPRFSGLQFPNYSSELNVNALELDDSALYLCASSLKISSTDTQYFGPGTRLTVL.

This clone has more than one count but fewer than ten. The chain combines TRBV4-1 with TRBJ1-2; possible D gene TRBD1, 5 bases. The CDR3 extends over 17 amino acids. The germline V and J ends were trimmed by 1 base and 3 bases, with 18 bases remaining between them. Germline values: CDR1 MGHRA, CDR2 YSYEKL. CDR3 sequence reads: CASSQAWSLQGDYGYTF. In nucleotides, the CDR3 is TGCGCCAGCAGCCAAGCTTGGTCCCTCCAAGGGGACTATGGCTACACCTTC.

This sequence joins TRBV7-8 and TRBJ2-7, with D perhaps TRBD1 (5 bases). This CDR3 has 17 residues. V was clipped by 5 bases and J by 4 bases, with 24 bases between them. Germline lookup yields CDR1 SGHVS and CDR2 FQNEAQ. The CDR3 DNA is TGTGCCAGCAGCCCGACCCCCGGGCAGGGCGCCCTTTACGAGCAGTACTTC. It translates to CASSPTPGQGALYEQYF.

The chain recombines TRBV6-1 with TRBJ2-5, with TRBD1 matching over 11 bases. The CDR3 totals 15 residues. V shed 6 bases and J 0 bases; nucleotides not matched to a gene: 3. Per germline, CDR1 MNHNS and CDR2 SASEGT. The CDR3 nucleotides read TGTGCCAGCAGGGGGACAGGGGGGTACCAAGAGACCCAGTACTTC. This sequence encodes CASRGTGGYQETQYF.

This chain links TRBV30 with TRBJ1-1; no clear D. V lost 0 bases to trimming and J lost 1 base, with 6 bases between them. This CDR3 comprises 13 residues. Germline CDR1 is GTSNPN and CDR2 is SVGIG (reference sequence). The CDR3 here is CAWSVIGNTEAFF. Here the CDR3 DNA reads TGTGCCTGGAGTGTAATTGGGAACACTGAAGCTTTCTTT.

The J gene is TRBJ2-1, the V gene TRBV7-9; 10 bases match TRBD2. The ends lost 6 bases at V and 8 bases at J; junction bases unmatched: 4. Germline values: CDR1 SEHNR, CDR2 FQNEAQ (reference sequence). The CDR3 is 13 residues long. The CDR3 region is CASSSSGGHEQFF. Written as DNA, the CDR3 is TGTGCCAGCAGTTCTAGCGGGGGCCATGAGCAGTTCTTC. Full variable domain (missing parts from reference TRBV7-9 and TRBJ2-1): DTGVSQNPRHKITKRGQNVTFRCDPISEHNRLYWYRQTLGQGPEFLTYFQNEAQLEKSRLLSDRFSAERPKGSFSTLEIQRTEQGDSAMYLCASSSSGGHEQFFGPGTRLTVL.